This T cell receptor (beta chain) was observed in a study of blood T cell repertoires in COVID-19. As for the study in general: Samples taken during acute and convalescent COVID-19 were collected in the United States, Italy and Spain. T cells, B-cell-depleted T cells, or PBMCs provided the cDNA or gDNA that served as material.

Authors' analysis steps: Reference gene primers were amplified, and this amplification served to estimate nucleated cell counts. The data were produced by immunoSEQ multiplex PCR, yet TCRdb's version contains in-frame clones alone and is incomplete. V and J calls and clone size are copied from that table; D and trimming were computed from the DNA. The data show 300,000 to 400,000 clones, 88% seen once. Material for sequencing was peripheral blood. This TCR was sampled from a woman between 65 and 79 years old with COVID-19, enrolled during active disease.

In nucleotides, the CDR3 is TGTGCCAGTAGTACTTACCGGGACACCGAGCAGTACTTC. Translating it yields CASSTYRDTEQYF. The rearrangement links TRBV19 to TRBJ2-7; D is perhaps TRBD1 (6 bases). V lost 4 bases and J lost 6, with 13 bases in between. Germline-derived CDR1 and CDR2 are LNHDA and SQIVND (reference sequence). The CDR3 is 13 amino acids.